This TCR beta chain was recorded in a study of Graves' ophthalmopathy and Graves' hyperthyroidism. Study context: Untreated patients at initial diagnosis provided peripheral blood.

Regarding this clonotype: This may be a read error: a much more frequent sequence differs by one nucleotide.

Ophthalmopathy was moderately-to-severely active, CAS at least 3, NOSPECS at least 4, lasting under 3 months. Symptoms, serum thyroxine and TRAb, thyroid ultrasound, and orbital computed tomography formed the diagnostic basis. Fresh peripheral blood (approximately 10 ml) yielded the PBMCs. The study amplified TCR beta CDR3 regions using RNA transcripts. An initial RT-PCR round employing HTBI primers preceded a second-round multiplex PCR. From the multiplex PCR reads, TCRdb called clonotypes with MiXCR, one entry per CDR3 protein. Among approximately 460,000 distinct CDR3 sequences listed, 13% to 15% were seen once. This TCR derives from a woman aged 25 to 45 with Graves' ophthalmopathy. Material: blood.

The chain's CDR3 is CASSRGYTGELFF. CDR3 in DNA: TGTGCCAGCAGTCGAGGGTACACCGGGGAGCTGTTTTTT. The V and J genes are TRBV28 and TRBJ2-2, with D perhaps TRBD2 (5 bases). V lost 5 bases, J lost 3 bases, and 7 bases lay in between. The CDR3 spans 13 residues. Germline loops: CDR1 MDHEN, CDR2 SYDVKM.